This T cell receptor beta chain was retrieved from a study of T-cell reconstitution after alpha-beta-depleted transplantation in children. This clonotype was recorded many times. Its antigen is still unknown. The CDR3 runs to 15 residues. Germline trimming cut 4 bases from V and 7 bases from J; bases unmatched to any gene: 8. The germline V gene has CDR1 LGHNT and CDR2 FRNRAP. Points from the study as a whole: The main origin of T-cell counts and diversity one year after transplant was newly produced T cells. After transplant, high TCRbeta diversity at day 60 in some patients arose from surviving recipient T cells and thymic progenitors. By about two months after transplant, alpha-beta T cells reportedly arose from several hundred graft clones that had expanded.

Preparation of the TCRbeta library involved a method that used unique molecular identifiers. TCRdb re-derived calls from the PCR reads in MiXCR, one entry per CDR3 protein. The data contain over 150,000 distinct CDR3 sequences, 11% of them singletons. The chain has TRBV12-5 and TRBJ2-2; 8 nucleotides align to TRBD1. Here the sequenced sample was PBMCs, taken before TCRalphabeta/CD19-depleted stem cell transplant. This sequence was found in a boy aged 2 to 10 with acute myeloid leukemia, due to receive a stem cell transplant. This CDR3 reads CASGWTDRGGGELFF. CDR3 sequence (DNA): TGTGCTAGTGGTTGGACCGACAGGGGCGGCGGGGAGCTGTTTTTT.